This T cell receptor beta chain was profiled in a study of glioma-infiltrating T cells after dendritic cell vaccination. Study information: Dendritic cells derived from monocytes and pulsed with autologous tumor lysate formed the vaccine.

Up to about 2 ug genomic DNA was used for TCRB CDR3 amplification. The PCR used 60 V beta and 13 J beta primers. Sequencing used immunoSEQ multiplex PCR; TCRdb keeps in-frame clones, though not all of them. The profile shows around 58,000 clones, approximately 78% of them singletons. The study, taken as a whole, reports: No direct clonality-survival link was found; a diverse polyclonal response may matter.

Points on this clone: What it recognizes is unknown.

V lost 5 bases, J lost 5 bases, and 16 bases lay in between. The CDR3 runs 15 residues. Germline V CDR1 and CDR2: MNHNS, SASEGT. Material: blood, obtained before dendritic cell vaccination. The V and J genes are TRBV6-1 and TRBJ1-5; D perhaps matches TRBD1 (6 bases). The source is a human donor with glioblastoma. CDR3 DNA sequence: TGTGCCAGCAGTATCAGGACAGCTACGCATCAGCCCCAGCATTTT. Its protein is CASSIRTATHQPQHF.